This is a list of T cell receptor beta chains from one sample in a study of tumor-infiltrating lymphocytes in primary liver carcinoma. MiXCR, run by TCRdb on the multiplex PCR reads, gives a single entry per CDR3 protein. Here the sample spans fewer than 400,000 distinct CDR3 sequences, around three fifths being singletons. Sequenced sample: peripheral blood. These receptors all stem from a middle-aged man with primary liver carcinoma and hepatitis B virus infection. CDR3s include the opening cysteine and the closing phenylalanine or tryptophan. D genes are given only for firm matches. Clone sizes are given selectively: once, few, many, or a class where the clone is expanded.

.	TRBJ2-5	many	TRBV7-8	TGTGCCAGCAGCCTAGCCTGGCAAGAGACCCAGTACTTC	CASSLAWQETQYF
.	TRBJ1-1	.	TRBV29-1	TGCAGCGTTGAAGACGGTGATATGACTAAAGCTTTCTTC	CSVEDGDMTKAFF
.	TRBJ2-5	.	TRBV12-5	TGTGCTAGTGGTTCAGGGTGGAAAGAGACCCAGTACTTC	CASGSGWKETQYF
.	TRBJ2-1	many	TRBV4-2	TGTGCCAGCAGCCAAGGAAGGGGACCCATGAATGAGCAGTTCTTC	CASSQGRGPMNEQFF
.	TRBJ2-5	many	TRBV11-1	TGTGCCAGCAGCCCAGGGCCTTCAAGCCAAGAGACCCAGTACTTC	CASSPGPSSQETQYF
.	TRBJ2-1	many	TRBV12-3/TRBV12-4	TGTGCCAGCAGTTTAGCGCGGAGGGCCCCCTACAATGAGCAGTTCTTC	CASSLARRAPYNEQFF
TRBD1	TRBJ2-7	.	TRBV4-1	TGCGCCAGCAGTCCCCCGGGACAGGGGGGATCCTACGAGCAGTACTTC	CASSPPGQGGSYEQYF
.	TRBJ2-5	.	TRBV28	TGTGCCAGCAGTCCGCCTGACAGAGAGACCCAGCACTTC	CASSPPDRETQHF
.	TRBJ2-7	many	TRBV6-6	TGTGCCAGCAGTTCCCCGACCAGTCAGGGGAACGAGCAGTACTTC	CASSSPTSQGNEQYF
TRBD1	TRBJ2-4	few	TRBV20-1	TGCAGTGCTCCTCCCGAGTCAGGGGGCGCTGACATTCAGTACTTC	CSAPPESGGADIQYF
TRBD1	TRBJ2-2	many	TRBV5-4	TGTGCCAGCAGCATGGGACAGGGGAGCACCGGGGAGCTGTTTTTT	CASSMGQGSTGELFF
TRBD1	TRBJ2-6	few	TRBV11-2	TGTGTCAGCAGCCCACAGGGGCATGGGGCCAACGTCACGACTTTC	CVSSPQGHGANVTTF
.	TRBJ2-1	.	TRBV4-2	TGTACCAGCAGCCAAGAGAAGCGGATCCACAATGGGCAGTTCTTC	CTSSQEKRIHNGQFF
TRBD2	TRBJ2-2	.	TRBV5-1	TGCGCCGGCAGCTTGCGGGGGTCCCTGAGCACCGGGGAGCTGTTTTTT	CAGSLRGSLSTGELFF
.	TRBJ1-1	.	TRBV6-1	TGTGCCAGCAGCTCAACACCTGCAGCGGCTTTCTTT	CASSSTPAAAFF
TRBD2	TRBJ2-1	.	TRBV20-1	TGCAGTGCTAGATCCAGCGGGAGGCCCAGCTCCTACAATGAGCAGTTCTTC	CSARSSGRPSSYNEQFF
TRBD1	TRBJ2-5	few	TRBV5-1	TGCGCCAGCAGCCGGACAGGGGGCGAAGAGACCCAGTACTTC	CASSRTGGEETQYF